This is a list of T cell receptor beta chains from one sample in a study of a mutant IDH1 vaccine in newly diagnosed glioma. These receptors lack a known antigen. Assay: immunoSEQ multiplex PCR; the TCRdb copy retains only in-frame clones and omits some. The sample holds some 27,000 clones, approximately 80% seen once. This specimen consisted of PBMCs, obtained from a glioma patient whose treatment included an IDH1 peptide vaccine. The receptors were gathered from a man in his forties with glioma. Both conserved end residues are part of each CDR3. D genes are given only for firm matches. The size entry is marked missing in some rows and otherwise reads once, few, many or a size class.

D: .; J: TRBJ1-1; size: few; V: TRBV6-5; DNA: TGTGCCAGCAGTTATGGACTTTTTCTCGGGAACACTGAAGCTTTCTTT; CDR3: CASSYGLFLGNTEAFF
D: .; J: TRBJ1-2; size: .; V: TRBV29-1; DNA: TGCAGCGTTGAGGCAGGGAAAAACTATGGCTACACCTTC; CDR3: CSVEAGKNYGYTF
D: TRBD1; J: TRBJ2-2; size: .; V: TRBV18; DNA: TGTGCCAGCTCATCAACAGGGGGCCTTAACACCGGGGAGCTGTTTTTT; CDR3: CASSSTGGLNTGELFF
D: .; J: TRBJ1-2; size: .; V: TRBV4-1; DNA: TGCGCCAGCAGCCAAGATTGGGCAGGGCCTGGCTACACCTTC; CDR3: CASSQDWAGPGYTF
D: TRBD1; J: TRBJ1-6; size: once; V: TRBV2; DNA: TGTGCCAGCAGCTCGGACAGGGGTTCACCCCTCCACTTT; CDR3: CASSSDRGSPLHF
D: .; J: TRBJ1-2; size: .; V: TRBV4-3; DNA: TGCGCCAGCAGCCAAGATAGGGCAGGGTATGGTGGCTACACCTTC; CDR3: CASSQDRAGYGGYTF
D: .; J: TRBJ1-1; size: few; V: TRBV30; DNA: TGTGCCTGTGCAGGGTATACGACTGAAGCTTTCTTT; CDR3: CACAGYTTEAFF
D: .; J: TRBJ2-2; size: .; V: TRBV5-4; DNA: TGTGCCAGCACAACCACGGGTTTCACCGGGGAGCTGTTTTTT; CDR3: CASTTTGFTGELFF
D: TRBD2; J: TRBJ2-3; size: .; V: TRBV12-5; DNA: TGTGCTAGTGGTGCTCGGACTAGTTCGGATACGCAGTATTTT; CDR3: CASGARTSSDTQYF
D: TRBD2; J: TRBJ2-3; size: .; V: TRBV7-2; DNA: TGTGCCAGCAGCTTAGGGCCAGCGGGGCTTAGCACAGATACGCAGTATTTT; CDR3: CASSLGPAGLSTDTQYF
D: TRBD1; J: TRBJ2-3; size: .; V: TRBV5-1; DNA: TGCGCCAGCAGCAAACAGGGGGCTGGTGATACGCAGTATTTT; CDR3: CASSKQGAGDTQYF